This TCR beta chain was sequenced in a study of blood T cell repertoires in COVID-19. The wider study: Donors in the United States, Italy and Spain gave samples during acute or convalescent COVID-19. Nucleic acid was either cDNA or gDNA, and it came from T cells, B-cell-depleted T cells, or PBMCs.

In its sample, this clone was seen once. Patients of the Seattle cohort, enrolled during active infection, were followed longitudinally. Germline CDR1 LGHNT, CDR2 FRNRAP. The CDR3 extends over 16 amino acids. V gave up 2 bases and J gave up 6 bases; unmatched junction bases: 6. The authors' processing: Reference gene primer amplification gave nucleated cell count estimates. Clones were sequenced by immunoSEQ multiplex PCR, and TCRdb holds only the in-frame ones, with some missing. The V and J calls and clone size were taken over from that table, and D and trimming were inferred from the DNA. The sample consists of some 310,000 clones, roughly nine tenths of them appearing once.

The source of this sequence is a woman in her twenties or thirties with COVID-19, enrolled during active disease. The chain recombines TRBV12-5 with TRBJ2-2; TRBD2 aligns across 10 bases. The material sequenced was peripheral blood. CDR3 loop: CASGLPQLAGPGELFF. The CDR3 nucleotides read TGTGCTAGTGGTTTGCCGCAACTAGCGGGACCCGGGGAGCTGTTTTTT.